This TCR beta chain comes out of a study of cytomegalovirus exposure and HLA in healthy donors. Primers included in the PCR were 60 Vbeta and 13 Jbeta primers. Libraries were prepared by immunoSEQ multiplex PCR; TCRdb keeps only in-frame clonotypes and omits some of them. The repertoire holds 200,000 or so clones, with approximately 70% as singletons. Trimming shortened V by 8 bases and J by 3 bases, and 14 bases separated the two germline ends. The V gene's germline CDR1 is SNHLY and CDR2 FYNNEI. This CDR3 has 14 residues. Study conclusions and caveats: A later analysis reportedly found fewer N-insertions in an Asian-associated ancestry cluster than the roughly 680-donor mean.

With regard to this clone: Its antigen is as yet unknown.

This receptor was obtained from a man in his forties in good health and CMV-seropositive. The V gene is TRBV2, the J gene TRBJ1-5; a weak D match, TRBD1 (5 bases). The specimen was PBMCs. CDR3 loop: CASGGMGSNQPQHF. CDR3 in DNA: TGTGCCAGCGGGGGGATGGGGTCCAATCAGCCCCAGCATTTT.